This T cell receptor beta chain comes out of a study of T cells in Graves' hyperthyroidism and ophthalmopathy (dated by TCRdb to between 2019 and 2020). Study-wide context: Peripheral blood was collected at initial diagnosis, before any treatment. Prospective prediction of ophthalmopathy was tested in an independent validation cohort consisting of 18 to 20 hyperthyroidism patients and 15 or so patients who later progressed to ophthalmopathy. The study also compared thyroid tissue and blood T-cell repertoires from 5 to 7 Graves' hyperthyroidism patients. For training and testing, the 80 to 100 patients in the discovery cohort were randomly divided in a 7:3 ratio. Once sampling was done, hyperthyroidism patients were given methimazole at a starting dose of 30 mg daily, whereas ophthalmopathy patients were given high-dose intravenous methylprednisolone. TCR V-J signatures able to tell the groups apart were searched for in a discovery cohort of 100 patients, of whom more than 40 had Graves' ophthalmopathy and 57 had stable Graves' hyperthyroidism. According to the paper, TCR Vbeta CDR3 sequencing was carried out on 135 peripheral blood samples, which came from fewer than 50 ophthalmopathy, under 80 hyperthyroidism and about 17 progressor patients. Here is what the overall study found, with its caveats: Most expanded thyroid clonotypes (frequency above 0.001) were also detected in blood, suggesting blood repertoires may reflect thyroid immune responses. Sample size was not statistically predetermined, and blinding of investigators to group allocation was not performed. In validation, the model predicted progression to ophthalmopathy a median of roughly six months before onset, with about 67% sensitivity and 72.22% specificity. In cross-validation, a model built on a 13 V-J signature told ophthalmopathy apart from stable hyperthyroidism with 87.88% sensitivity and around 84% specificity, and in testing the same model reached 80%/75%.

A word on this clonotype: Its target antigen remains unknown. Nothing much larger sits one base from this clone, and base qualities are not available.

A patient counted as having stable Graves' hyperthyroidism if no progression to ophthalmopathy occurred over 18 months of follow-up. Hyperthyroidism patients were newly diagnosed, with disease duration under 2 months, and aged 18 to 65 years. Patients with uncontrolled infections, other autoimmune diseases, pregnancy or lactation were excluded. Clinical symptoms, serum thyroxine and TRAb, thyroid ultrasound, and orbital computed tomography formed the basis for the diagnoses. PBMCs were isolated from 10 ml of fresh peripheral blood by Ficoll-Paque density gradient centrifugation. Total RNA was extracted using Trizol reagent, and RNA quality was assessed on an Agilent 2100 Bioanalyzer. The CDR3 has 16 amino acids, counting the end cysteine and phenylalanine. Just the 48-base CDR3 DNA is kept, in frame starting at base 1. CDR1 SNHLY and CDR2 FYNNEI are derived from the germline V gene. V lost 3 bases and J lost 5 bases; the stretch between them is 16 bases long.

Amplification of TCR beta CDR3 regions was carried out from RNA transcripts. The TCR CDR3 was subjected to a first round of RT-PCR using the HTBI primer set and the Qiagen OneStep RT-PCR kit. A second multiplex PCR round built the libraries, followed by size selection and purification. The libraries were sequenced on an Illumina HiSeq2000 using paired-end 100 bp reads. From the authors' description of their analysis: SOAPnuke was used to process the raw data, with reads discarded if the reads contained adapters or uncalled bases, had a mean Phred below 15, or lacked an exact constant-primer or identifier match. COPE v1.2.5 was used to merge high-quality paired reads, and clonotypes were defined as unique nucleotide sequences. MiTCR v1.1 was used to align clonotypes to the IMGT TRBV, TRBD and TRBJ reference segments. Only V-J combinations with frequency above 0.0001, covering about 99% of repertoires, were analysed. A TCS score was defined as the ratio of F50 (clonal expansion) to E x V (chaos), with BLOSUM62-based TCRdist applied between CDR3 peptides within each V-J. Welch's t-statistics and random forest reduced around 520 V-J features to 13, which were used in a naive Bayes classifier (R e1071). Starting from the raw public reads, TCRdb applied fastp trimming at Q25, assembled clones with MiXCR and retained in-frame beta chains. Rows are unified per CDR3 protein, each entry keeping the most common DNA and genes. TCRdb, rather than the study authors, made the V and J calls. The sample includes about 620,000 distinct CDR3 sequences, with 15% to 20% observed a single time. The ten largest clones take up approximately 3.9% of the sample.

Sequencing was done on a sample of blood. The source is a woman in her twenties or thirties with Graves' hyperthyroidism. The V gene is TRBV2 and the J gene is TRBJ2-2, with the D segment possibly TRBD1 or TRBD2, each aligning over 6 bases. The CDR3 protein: CASSDEEGVVTGELFF. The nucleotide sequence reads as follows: TGTGCCAGCAGTGATGAGGAGGGGGTAGTTACCGGGGAGCTGTTTTTT.